This entry lists 20 T cell receptor beta chains sequenced from one sample in a study of glioma-infiltrating T cells. TCR alpha and beta CDR3 regions were amplified from RNA using iRepertoire nested multiplex PCR. TCRdb re-called the multiplex PCR reads through MiXCR, storing one row per CDR3 protein. The sample has roughly 120,000 distinct CDR3 sequences; approximately 25% are singletons. The specimen sequenced was glioma tissue, nonneoplastic brain tissue, or PBMCs (not recorded which). The receptor source for this set is a human donor with low-grade glioma or glioblastoma, undergoing nonglioma brain surgery, or in good health (not recorded which).

This clonotype was observed at least ten times. The genes are TRBV20-1 and TRBJ2-3; no reliable D call. This CDR3 is 12 amino acids long. The germline CDR1 and CDR2 sequences are DFQATT and SNEGSKA (reference sequence). CDR3 amino acids: CTLDQKEDTQYF. The CDR3 nucleotides are TGCACTCTGGACCAAAAAGAGGATACGCAGTATTTT.

This clonotype was counted many times. The chain links TRBV6-1 to TRBJ2-5; D is ambiguous. CDR3 length: 13 amino acids. CDR1 is MNHNS, CDR2 SASEGT, per germline. Trimming left V 6 bases short and J 4 bases short, with 12 bases between. This chain's CDR3 is CASRGYRAETQYF. CDR3 nucleotides: TGTGCCAGCAGAGGTTACCGGGCAGAGACCCAGTACTTC.

V gene TRBV11-1 combines with J gene TRBJ1-3; D unresolved. CDR1 is SGHAT and CDR2 is FQDESV in the germline V gene (reference sequence). The CDR3 contains 15 residues. Trimming shortened V by 5 bases and J by 2 bases, and 13 bases separated the two germline ends. The CDR3 coding sequence is TGTGCCAGCAGCCAGTCGTCTTCGGCTGGAAACACCATATATTTT. As protein: CASSQSSSAGNTIYF.

This clonotype appeared many times. This chain links TRBV4-1 with TRBJ2-3; D remains unclear. V shed 5 bases and J shed 5 bases, with 8 bases lying between them. The CDR3 sequence is 12 residues long. CDR1 MGHRA and CDR2 YSYEKL come from the germline V gene. CDR3 region: CASSGQRDTQYF. The CDR3 nucleotides read TGCGCCAGCAGCGGGCAGAGAGATACGCAGTATTTT.

This clonotype has at least ten counts. This chain joins TRBV7-2 and TRBJ1-2, with TRBD1 matching over 7 bases. This CDR3 is built from 15 residues. J gave up 5 bases and V 6 bases, and 12 bases lay outside the gene matches. CDR1 and CDR2 from the germline V gene are SGHTA and FQGNSA. DNA of the CDR3: TGTGCCAGCAGTTATGGGACAGCCAACCTATATGGCTACACCTTC. Translation: CASSYGTANLYGYTF.

This clonotype has just one count. The J gene is TRBJ2-1, the V gene TRBV6-2 or TRBV6-3; a weak D match, TRBD2 (5 bases). Germline CDR1 reads MNHEY; CDR2 reads SVGEGT. The CDR3 is made up of 14 amino acids. V lost 5 bases to trimming and J lost 3 bases, with 11 bases between them. CDR3 sequence reads: CASSEPGGYNEQFF. CDR3 DNA: TGTGCCAGCAGTGAGCCAGGAGGCTACAATGAGCAGTTCTTC.

This chain connects TRBV7-9 to TRBJ1-4; weak D call: TRBD1 (6 bases). The CDR3 loop spans 16 amino acids. V lost 2 bases, J lost 4 bases, and 14 bases lay in between. The V gene's germline CDR1 is SEHNR and CDR2 FQNEAQ (reference sequence). In nucleotides, the CDR3 is TGTGCCAGCAGCTTAACCTGGACAGCGGATAATGAAAAACTGTTTTTT. The encoded protein is CASSLTWTADNEKLFF.

The chain recombines TRBV7-2 with TRBJ2-7; weak D call: TRBD1 (5 bases). Trimming stripped 3 bases from V and 3 bases from J, with 9 bases between. The V gene's germline CDR1 is SGHTA and CDR2 FQGNSA. The CDR3 is made up of 13 amino acids. The CDR3 is CASSLDGHYEQYF. Written as DNA, the CDR3 is TGTGCCAGCAGCTTGGATGGACACTACGAGCAGTACTTC.

The V call is TRBV3-1, the J call TRBJ2-7, with a weak D call TRBD1 (5 bases). The V end lost 4 bases, the J end lost 3 bases, and 16 bases lay between the germline ends. In germline, CDR1 is LGHDT, CDR2 YNNKEL (reference sequence). This CDR3 spans 15 amino acids. The CDR3 loop reads CASSPLTGSRYEQYF. In DNA, the CDR3 is TGTGCCAGCAGCCCATTAACAGGTTCCCGCTACGAGCAGTACTTC.

There are many counts of this clonotype. The chain has TRBV11-2 and TRBJ1-1; D is possibly TRBD1 (5 bases). Per germline, CDR1 SGHAT and CDR2 FQNNGV. V was trimmed by 7 bases and J by 5 bases, leaving 14 bases between them. The CDR3 loop spans 13 amino acids. CDR3 protein: CASTLWGETEAFF. As DNA, the CDR3 is TGTGCCAGCACCCTATGGGGGGAAACTGAAGCTTTCTTT.

Turning to this clonotype: This may stem from a read error, because a much larger clone lies one nucleotide away. The rearrangement links TRBV7-6 to TRBJ2-1; TRBD2 is a possible D gene (5 bases). This CDR3 has 13 amino acids. With 2 bases removed from V and 8 bases from J, the gap between germline ends came to 10 bases. Per the germline V gene, CDR1 is SGHVS and CDR2 is FNYEAQ. The CDR3 spells CASSLTVRDEQFF. CDR3 nucleotides: TGTGCCAGCAGCTTAACAGTGAGGGATGAGCAGTTCTTC.

This clonotype was detected ten times or more. The V gene is TRBV20-1, the J gene TRBJ2-7, with D perhaps TRBD2 (5 bases). CDR1 is DFQATT and CDR2 is SNEGSKA in the germline V gene (reference sequence). Trimming took off 3 bases at V and 0 bases at J, with 15 bases between the two ends. The CDR3 sequence is 15 residues long. The CDR3 sequence is CSASAGIPNSYEQYF. The DNA of the CDR3 is TGCAGTGCTAGTGCCGGGATCCCCAACTCCTACGAGCAGTACTTC.

As to this clonotype: A much larger clone lies one base from this, so it may be a read error. This chain links TRBV10-3 with TRBJ2-3, with a tentative D call TRBD2 (6 bases). Germline V CDR1 and CDR2: ENHRY, SYGVKD. This CDR3 region has 13 residues. Trimming removed 6 bases at V and 5 bases at J, with 12 bases between. CDR3 sequence (DNA): TGTGCCATCAGAGGGCGGGACGTAGATACGCAGTATTTT. Residues: CAIRGRDVDTQYF.

Remarks on this clonotype: This may stem from a read error, because a much larger clone lies one nucleotide away. The rearrangement uses TRBV20-1 and TRBJ2-3; TRBD2 matches at 7 bases. The CDR3 covers 16 residues. Germline values: CDR1 DFQATT, CDR2 SNEGSKA (reference sequence). CDR3 sequence: CSDRDGQRGFTDTQYF. Here the CDR3 DNA reads TGCAGTGATAGAGATGGGCAGCGGGGCTTCACAGATACGCAGTATTTT.

Concerning this clonotype itself: A much larger clone differs by one base, so this may be a read error. The chain has TRBV4-1 and TRBJ2-7; D is undetermined. V dropped 1 base and J dropped 3 bases, with 7 bases sitting between them. The CDR3 has 13 residues. Germline assignment: CDR1 MGHRA and CDR2 YSYEKL. The CDR3 DNA reads as TGCGCCAGCAGCCAAGGGCAGGACTACGAGCAGTACTTC. Protein product: CASSQGQDYEQYF.

In its sample, this clonotype was seen many times. The rearrangement links TRBV20-1 to TRBJ2-3; no reliable D call. Germline assignment: CDR1 DFQATT and CDR2 SNEGSKA (reference sequence). V was cut by 5 bases and J by 4 bases, with 13 bases left in between. This CDR3 is built from 13 residues. The CDR3: CSASRTMSDTQYF. The CDR3 bases are TGCAGTGCTTCCCGAACGATGTCAGATACGCAGTATTTT.

This clonotype was found many times. This sequence joins TRBV6-1 and TRBJ2-7, with no clear D. This CDR3 region has 13 residues. The ends were cut back, 3 bases at V and 4 bases at J, with 10 bases in the middle. The germline CDR1 and CDR2 sequences are MNHNS and SASEGT. CDR3 bases: TGTGCCAGCAGTGACGGGTCCCGATACGAGCAGTACTTC. This codes for CASSDGSRYEQYF.

The gene calls are TRBV9 and TRBJ1-5; 7 nucleotides match TRBD1. The CDR3 length is 16 residues. Germline V gives CDR1 SGDLS, CDR2 YYNGEE. V was clipped by 3 bases and J by 0 bases; unmatched bases: 6. The CDR3 region is CASSEGTAFSNQPQHF. CDR3 sequence (DNA): TGTGCCAGCAGCGAGGGGACAGCTTTTAGCAATCAGCCCCAGCATTTT. Full variable domain (missing parts from reference TRBV9 and TRBJ1-5): DSGVTQTPKHLITATGQRVTLRCSPRSGDLSVYWYQQSLDQGLQFLIQYYNGEERAKGNILERFSAQQFPDLHSELNLSSLELGDSALYFCASSEGTAFSNQPQHFGDGTRLSIL.

This clonotype was recorded many times. The chain carries TRBV7-9 and TRBJ2-6, with a possible D match to TRBD1 (5 bases). The V gene's germline CDR1 is SEHNR and CDR2 FQNEAQ (reference sequence). V was trimmed by 5 bases and J by 2 bases, leaving 10 bases between them. The CDR3 sequence is 15 residues long. The CDR3 sequence is CASSAPRAGANVLTF. In DNA, the CDR3 is TGTGCCAGCAGCGCACCCAGGGCTGGGGCCAACGTCCTGACTTTC. Variable domain in full (rest from reference TRBV7-9 and TRBJ2-6): DTGVSQNPRHKITKRGQNVTFRCDPISEHNRLYWYRQTLGQGPEFLTYFQNEAQLEKSRLLSDRFSAERPKGSFSTLEIQRTEQGDSAMYLCASSAPRAGANVLTFGAGSRLTVL.

Comment on this clonotype: A clone one base away is much larger, so this may be a read error. This rearrangement joins TRBV6-6 to TRBJ2-3, with no clear D. This CDR3 is 13 amino acids long. Germline V lookup: CDR1 MNHNY, CDR2 SVGAGI (reference sequence). The CDR3 here is CASSYSVLDAQYF. CDR3 in DNA: TGTGCCAGCAGTTACTCCGTTCTAGATGCGCAGTATTTT.